These T cell receptor beta chains were read from a single sample in a study of T cell repertoires in cytomegalovirus infection. Which antigens these TCRs recognize remains unknown. Each CDR3 protein gets one entry after TCRdb re-called the reads with MiXCR. The sample lists about 68,000 distinct CDR3 sequences; approximately 22% were seen once. Sequencing was carried out using PBMCs, sequenced either directly or after in vitro stimulation (not recorded which). The receptors originated from a human donor in good health (CMV status not recorded). Some clones in this sample may be carry-over from other donors' samples. The CDR3 runs from the conserved cysteine through the conserved F or W. Rows give clone size only sometimes, using once, few, many, or a class for an expanded clone.

>.|TRBV20-1
CSARWTLSTDTQYF
>many|TRBV7-9
CASRPVDTSTNEKLFF
>.|TRBV27
CASSLSGANEQFF
>few|TRBV6-1
CASSLRTSGRETQYF
>many|TRBV7-2
CASKYGDQGTEAFF
>few|TRBV14
CASHPKHGDTGELFF
>few|TRBV7-2
CASSTSAGETQYF
>few|TRBV2
CASVGTENQPQHF
>.|TRBV27
CASSKGGEGNEQFF
>.|TRBV6-6
CASVLDRVFTGELFF
>.|TRBV28
CASNPLPGPTGELFF
>.|TRBV20-1
CSALQGMFNEKLFF
>.|TRBV4-1
CASSQVRAGGYTEAFF
>many|TRBV7-2
CASSFSGSTYNEQFF
>many|TRBV7-2
CASSLGENTEAFF
>few|TRBV7-2
CASSLSGVNEQFF
>.|TRBV7-2
CASSFLQQAEAFF
>.|TRBV2
CASSRTTDTQYF
>.|TRBV6-2/TRBV6-3
CASRRDMNTEAFF
>.|TRBV18
CASSPTSGRTDTQYF
>many|TRBV7-2
CASSFDRGGGYTF
>.|TRBV7-2
CASSLELSGSRTYEQYF
>.|TRBV20-1
CSAIPLAGGPADTQYF
>many|TRBV7-2
CASSPGQGHTDTQYF
>.|TRBV19
CASRGLTYQPQHF
>few|TRBV19
CASSIAGGMPDTQYF
>.|TRBV29-1
CSVASGRNTGELFF
>.|TRBV24-1
CATSDEGLGRYSYNEQFF
>few|TRBV7-9
CASSHRSSGRAYEQYF
>few|TRBV27
CASSSGGHRYGYTF
>.|TRBV2
CASSELAVNTEAFF
>.|TRBV7-8
CASSLGAGGETNYGYTF
>many|TRBV12-3/TRBV12-4
CASSSPGATNEQFF
>few|TRBV19
CASSTGVPDTQYF
>.|TRBV4-3
CASSQELAGGTDTQYF
>few|TRBV30
CAWSVTNTGELFF
>once|TRBV18
CASSAGDTHYGYTF
>.|TRBV10-3
CAISLGQGLSYEQYF
>few|TRBV19
CASSVVRTDTQYF
>many|TRBV7-4
CASHPPGRGSKGRGNEQFF
>.|TRBV6-5
CASSYGDSTEAFF
>many|TRBV12-3/TRBV12-4
CASSLGGGGTEAFF
>.|TRBV3-1
CASSPDLSSYNEQFF
>.|TRBV27
CASSLVPSNLYEQYF
>.|TRBV12-3/TRBV12-4
CASSLERYNEQFF
>few|TRBV12-3/TRBV12-4
CASSFSLGRGGGYTF
>.|TRBV4-1
CASSQETGQKHTIYF
>many|TRBV11-3
CASNPDSNSYNEQFF
>.|TRBV5-6
CASSTPVSQGPNTGELFF